The 5 T cell receptor beta chains reported below all come from one sample, sequenced in a study of T cell responses to AZD1222 COVID-19 vaccine. Sequencing used immunoSEQ multiplex PCR; TCRdb keeps in-frame clones, though not all of them. The table shows over 200,000 clones, with roughly 94% occurring only once. The input for sequencing was peripheral blood, taken 28 days after the second dose of the MenACWY control vaccine. The origin of the receptors is an adult who received the MenACWY meningococcal vaccine as a control.

This chain uses TRBV27 with TRBJ1-3, with D maybe TRBD1 (5 bases). The CDR3 totals 15 residues. Between the trimmed V and J ends, which lost 4 bases and 0 bases, there was a span of 10 bases. Germline lookup yields CDR1 MNHEY and CDR2 SMNVEV (reference sequence). DNA of the CDR3: TGTGCCAGCAGTTCCGACAGTAGCTCTGGAAACACCATATATTTT. Residues: CASSSDSSSGNTIYF.

The chain links TRBV19 to TRBJ2-3; 10 nucleotides agree with TRBD2. The junction had 16 bases not matched to a gene; V was cut back by 5 bases and J by 2 bases. This CDR3 is built from 19 residues. The germline CDR1 and CDR2 sequences are LNHDA and SQIVND (reference sequence). The CDR3 sequence is CASSHEASGGLTYTDTQYF. Written as DNA, the CDR3 is TGTGCCAGTAGTCATGAGGCTAGCGGGGGCCTTACCTACACAGATACGCAGTATTTT.

This clone has just one count. This chain joins TRBV7-3 and TRBJ2-1, with TRBD1 matching 7 bases. With V trimmed by 1 base and J by 5 bases, 5 bases remained unmatched. The CDR3 has 15 residues. CDR1 and CDR2 from the germline V gene are SGHTA and FQGTGA. The CDR3 sequence: CASSLIGGRDNEQFF. In DNA, the CDR3 is TGTGCCAGCAGCTTAATAGGGGGCAGAGACAATGAGCAGTTCTTC.

This clone was observed a few times. V is TRBV4-1 and J is TRBJ2-6; a weak D match, TRBD2 (7 bases). The CDR3 has 15 amino acids. Trimming removed 4 bases from V and 4 bases from J, with 11 bases in between. Germline loops: CDR1 MGHRA, CDR2 YSYEKL. This CDR3 is CASSRSGGGANVLTF. In DNA form, the CDR3 reads TGCGCCAGCAGCCGCTCGGGGGGCGGGGCCAACGTCCTGACTTTC.

This clone was seen just once. This chain uses TRBV29-1 with TRBJ2-1, with a possible D match to TRBD2 (5 bases). The CDR3 contains 14 residues. Germline CDR1 is SQVTM and CDR2 is ANQGSEA. Trimming pared 8 bases from V and 2 bases from J, leaving 16 bases between. CDR3: CSTQESAAYNEQFF. CDR3 nucleotides: TGCAGCACCCAGGAATCAGCGGCCTACAATGAGCAGTTCTTC.